The 29 T cell receptor beta chains below come from one sample, sequenced in a study of Ad26.COV2.S vaccination and SARS-CoV-2 variants. Libraries were prepared by immunoSEQ multiplex PCR; TCRdb keeps only in-frame clonotypes and omits some of them. The sample includes about 320,000 clones, over 80% of them seen just once. Stated treatment: 15 to 20 received Ad26.COV2.S at low or high dose, single or two shots; about 5 received placebo; per-sample allocation not given. Specimen acquisition occurred on day 63 following the initial vaccine or placebo injection. The sequencing here drew on peripheral blood, taken in a trial of Ad26.COV2.S vaccine versus placebo. The receptors were sampled from a person aged 18-65 years who received the Ad26.COV2.S COVID-19 vaccine or a placebo.

The chain is built from TRBV5-1 and TRBJ2-3; 7 nucleotides align to TRBD1. This CDR3 is 14 amino acids long. The junction had 7 bases not matched to a gene; V was cut back by 5 bases and J by 4 bases. The V gene's germline CDR1 is SGHRS and CDR2 YFSETQ. CDR3 nucleotides: TGCGCCAGCAGGAGGGACAGCCGATCAGATACGCAGTATTTT. This translates into CASRRDSRSDTQYF.

The rearrangement uses TRBV6-5 and TRBJ1-1; D not certain. The CDR3 runs 14 residues. CDR1 MNHEY and CDR2 SVGAGI come from the germline V gene. Between the trimmed V and J ends, which lost 5 bases and 1 base, there was a span of 11 bases. The CDR3 DNA reads TGTGCCAGCAGTAACCAGGAACCGAACACTGAAGCTTTCTTT. Its translation is CASSNQEPNTEAFF.

The rearrangement joins TRBV5-1 to TRBJ1-1; D gene ambiguous. Trimming removed 4 bases at V and 4 bases at J, with 14 bases between. The CDR3 spans 14 residues. Per the germline V gene, CDR1 is SGHRS and CDR2 is YFSETQ. The CDR3 sequence: CASSPVGSRTEAFF. DNA of the CDR3: TGCGCCAGCAGCCCCGTGGGTTCGCGCACTGAAGCTTTCTTT. The whole variable domain, remainder taken from reference TRBV5-1 and TRBJ1-1, is KAGVTQTPRYLIKTRGQQVTLSCSPISGHRSVSWYQQTPGQGLQFLFEYFSETQRNKGNFPGRFSGRQFSNSRSEMNVSTLELGDSALYLCASSPVGSRTEAFFGQGTRLTVV.

The table lists this clone with many counts. This sequence joins TRBV3-1 (or the pseudogene TRBV3-2) and TRBJ2-7, with 8 bases identical to TRBD1. V shed 4 bases and J 2 bases; nucleotides not matched to a gene: 13. CDR3 length equals 17 residues. Germline CDR1 reads LGHDT; CDR2 reads YNNKEL (reference sequence). The CDR3 protein is CASSRWTPGGSPYEQYF. CDR3 nucleotide sequence: TGTGCCAGCAGCCGGTGGACCCCAGGGGGCAGTCCCTACGAGCAGTACTTC.

The rearrangement uses TRBV6-5 and TRBJ2-7, with 7 bases aligning to TRBD2. This CDR3 has 15 amino acids. V lost 2 bases to trimming and J lost 2 bases; unmatched junction nucleotides: 6. Germline values: CDR1 MNHEY, CDR2 SVGAGI. In DNA, the CDR3 is TGTGCCAGCAGTTACCAGCAGGGACTACCCTACGAGCAGTACTTC. This sequence encodes CASSYQQGLPYEQYF.

This clone has a handful of counts. V usage is TRBV3-1 (or the pseudogene TRBV3-2) and J usage is TRBJ2-7; D may be TRBD1 (5 bases). CDR1 is LGHDT and CDR2 is YNNKEL in the germline V gene (reference sequence). The CDR3 sequence is 14 residues long. Trimming stripped 3 bases from V and 2 bases from J, with 11 bases between. Here the CDR3 DNA reads TGTGCCAGCAGCCATGGGCAGGGCCCCTACGAGCAGTACTTC. Translating gives CASSHGQGPYEQYF.

This chain joins TRBV18 and TRBJ1-1; 10 nucleotides agree with TRBD1. This CDR3 is 16 amino acids long. Germline-derived CDR1 and CDR2 are KGHSH and LQKENI. J gave up 1 base and V 6 bases, and 8 bases lay outside the gene matches. This CDR3 is CASSSRDRGRNTEAFF. The CDR3 nucleotides read TGTGCCAGCTCGTCCCGGGACAGGGGAAGGAACACTGAAGCTTTCTTT.

The V and J genes are TRBV6-4 and TRBJ1-1, with TRBD1 as a possible D gene (5 bases). Trimming shortened V by 3 bases and J by 7 bases, and 15 bases separated the two germline ends. CDR3 length: 14 residues. Germline CDR1 MRHNA, CDR2 SNTAGT. The CDR3 region has the DNA TGTGCCAGCAGTGATTTTCCAGGGTCGAATGAAGCTTTCTTT. This gives the protein CASSDFPGSNEAFF.

V usage is TRBV2 and J usage is TRBJ1-5; no clear D. The CDR3 runs to 14 residues. The V end was cut by 5 bases, the J end by 1 base, with 9 bases between. The germline V gene encodes CDR1 SNHLY and CDR2 FYNNEI. The CDR3 sequence: CASSRSTSNQPQHF. CDR3 bases: TGTGCCAGCAGTCGTTCGACAAGCAATCAGCCCCAGCATTTT.

The rearrangement joins TRBV9 to TRBJ1-1, with a possible D match to TRBD1 (5 bases). Germline loops: CDR1 SGDLS, CDR2 YYNGEE. Trimming removed 2 bases at V and 4 bases at J, with 9 bases between. The CDR3 is 13 residues long. The CDR3 sequence is CASSVLGTTEAFF. The CDR3 DNA reads as TGTGCCAGCAGCGTTCTCGGGACCACTGAAGCTTTCTTT.

This clone was picked up many times. This chain links TRBV7-9 with TRBJ2-5, with D tentatively TRBD2 (5 bases). Germline V gives CDR1 SEHNR, CDR2 FQNEAQ (reference sequence). V lost 3 bases and J 4 bases, leaving 18 bases between the germline ends. The CDR3 extends over 16 amino acids. The CDR3 DNA follows: TGTGCCAGCAGCTTGACGGGAACCTGGTCACGAGAGACCCAGTACTTC. It translates to CASSLTGTWSRETQYF.

This clone was picked up a small number of times. DNA for the CDR3: TGCGCCAGCAGCTTCCTGACCGACAGGGCCGGGCAGTATTTT. Residues: CASSFLTDRAGQYF. The chain recombines TRBV5-1 with TRBJ2-3; 7 bases line up with TRBD1. CDR1 and CDR2 from the germline V gene are SGHRS and YFSETQ. The CDR3 consists of 14 residues. With V trimmed by 2 bases and J by 11 bases, 11 bases remained unmatched.

V is TRBV3-1 (or the pseudogene TRBV3-2) and J is TRBJ1-1; D is ambiguous. Trimming shortened V by 0 bases and J by 0 bases, and 8 bases separated the two germline ends. The germline V gene encodes CDR1 LGHDT and CDR2 YNNKEL (reference sequence). The length of the CDR3 is 15 residues. The CDR3 spells CASSQDTYMNTEAFF. The CDR3 DNA is TGTGCCAGCAGCCAAGACACTTATATGAACACTGAAGCTTTCTTT.

This chain links TRBV28 with TRBJ2-6, with D tentatively TRBD1 (6 bases). V lost 5 bases to trimming and J lost 2 bases, with 10 bases between them. In germline, CDR1 is MDHEN, CDR2 SYDVKM. The CDR3 sequence is 15 residues long. CDR3 sequence (DNA): TGTGCCAGCAGTGTAACAGGGACTGGGGCCAACGTCCTGACTTTC. Encoded protein: CASSVTGTGANVLTF.

This clone was seen once. The V and J genes are TRBV11-3 and TRBJ2-3, with 12 bases identical to TRBD2. The germline gives CDR1 SGHNT, CDR2 YENEEA. The V gene end was trimmed by 2 bases and the J gene end by 4 bases; junction bases not matched to a gene: 4. The CDR3 consists of 16 residues. CDR3 region: CASSLRLAGGADTQYF. CDR3 nucleotide sequence: TGTGCCAGCAGCTTAAGGCTAGCGGGGGGGGCAGATACGCAGTATTTT.

This sequence joins TRBV7-3 and TRBJ2-2; TRBD1 might be the D (5 bases). Trimming stripped 1 base from V and 4 bases from J, with 7 bases between. Germline V CDR1 and CDR2: SGHTA, FQGTGA. The CDR3 sequence is 14 residues long. CDR3: CASSLIRVTGELFF. CDR3 DNA sequence: TGTGCCAGCAGCTTAATCAGGGTCACCGGGGAGCTGTTTTTT. The full variable domain, rest sourced from reference TRBV7-3 and TRBJ2-2, is GAGVSQTPSNKVTEKGKYVELRCDPISGHTALYWYRQSLGQGPEFLIYFQGTGAADDSGLPNDRFFAVRPEGSVSTLKIQRTERGDSAVYLCASSLIRVTGELFFGEGSRLTVL.

The chain employs TRBV2 and TRBJ2-3; D possibly corresponds to TRBD1 (5 bases). The CDR3 is 15 residues long. CDR1 SNHLY and CDR2 FYNNEI come from the germline V gene. V was trimmed by 4 bases and J by 4 bases, leaving 15 bases between them. CDR3 sequence: CASSVWTPMADTQYF. In DNA form, the CDR3 reads TGTGCCAGCAGTGTCTGGACACCAATGGCAGATACGCAGTATTTT.

This sequence joins TRBV11-2 and TRBJ2-5, with 10 bases matching TRBD1. The germline CDR1 and CDR2 sequences are SGHAT and FQNNGV. The CDR3 consists of 14 residues. Unmatched junction bases numbered 4, after V lost 8 bases and J lost 1 base. The CDR3 DNA reads TGTGCCAGCGGGACAGGGGCGGGCCAAGAGACCCAGTACTTC. It codes for CASGTGAGQETQYF.

The CDR3 region has the DNA TGTGCCAGCAGCCAAGGTGTATCGGCTTCGACCGATGAGCAGTTCTTC. It is translated as CASSQGVSASTDEQFF. The chain uses TRBV3-1 (or the pseudogene TRBV3-2) and TRBJ2-1; D gene uncertain. CDR1 is LGHDT and CDR2 is YNNKEL in the germline V gene (reference sequence). The CDR3 loop spans 16 amino acids. Trimming took off 1 base at V and 8 bases at J, with 18 bases between the two ends.

The rearrangement links TRBV5-5 to TRBJ2-5; D possibly corresponds to TRBD2 (6 bases). From germline, CDR1 is SGHKS and CDR2 YYEKEE (reference sequence). The CDR3 has 15 amino acids. Trimming stripped 4 bases from V and 7 bases from J, with 20 bases between. The CDR3 sequence is CASSVNPGTGVTQYF. The CDR3 coding sequence is TGTGCCAGCAGCGTAAACCCCGGGACGGGGGTGACCCAGTACTTC. The entire variable domain, with the rest obtained from reference TRBV5-5 and TRBJ2-5, is as follows: DAGVTQSPTHLIKTRGQQVTLRCSPISGHKSVSWYQQVLGQGPQFIFQYYEKEERGRGNFPDRFSARQFPNYSSELNVNALLLGDSALYLCASSVNPGTGVTQYFGPGTRLLVL.

The V gene is TRBV9, the J gene TRBJ1-1, with a tentative D call TRBD1 (6 bases). This CDR3 region has 15 residues. The V and J ends lost 3 bases and 4 bases respectively, with 16 bases between them. CDR1 and CDR2 (germline): SGDLS, YYNGEE. CDR3 coding DNA: TGTGCCAGCAGCGGCGGGACTGACAGGTCCACTGAAGCTTTCTTT. Translation gives CASSGGTDRSTEAFF.

The chain combines TRBV24-1 with TRBJ2-1; TRBD1 agrees at 8 bases. The CDR3 extends over 14 amino acids. V dropped 3 bases and J dropped 8; count of bases not matched to a gene: 5. CDR1 and CDR2 from the germline V gene are KGHDR and SFDVKD. The CDR3 here is CATSDGQGVYEQFF. CDR3 coding DNA: TGTGCCACCAGTGATGGACAGGGAGTGTATGAGCAGTTCTTC.

This chain links TRBV28 with TRBJ2-4; a weak D match, TRBD1 (5 bases). The CDR3 sequence is 14 residues long. The germline V and J ends were trimmed by 6 bases and 3 bases, with 12 bases remaining between them. CDR1 is MDHEN, CDR2 SYDVKM, per germline. The CDR3 region is CASSRWGDKNIQYF. The CDR3 DNA sequence: TGTGCCAGCAGCCGTTGGGGCGACAAAAACATTCAGTACTTC. Drawing the rest from reference TRBV28 and TRBJ2-4, the complete variable domain is DVKVTQSSRYLVKRTGEKVFLECVQDMDHENMFWYRQDPGLGLRLIYFSYDVKMKEKGDIPEGYSVSREKKERFSLILESASTNQTSMYLCASSRWGDKNIQYFGAGTRLSVL.

The chain has TRBV6-1 and TRBJ1-6; no clear D. Germline lookup yields CDR1 MNHNS and CDR2 SASEGT. The CDR3 has 16 amino acids. The V end lost 0 bases, the J end lost 8 bases, and 14 bases lay between the germline ends. Here the CDR3 reads CASSEASVVHDSPLHF. The CDR3 nucleotides read TGTGCCAGCAGTGAAGCGTCCGTGGTTCATGATTCACCCCTCCACTTT.

The chain recombines TRBV25-1 with TRBJ2-1; D might be TRBD2 (6 bases). V lost 3 bases and J lost 3, with 15 bases in between. This CDR3 comprises 16 residues. Germline CDR1 is MGHDK and CDR2 is SYGVNS. The CDR3 loop is CASSEPSGSGYNEQFF. The CDR3 DNA sequence: TGTGCCAGCAGTGAGCCGAGCGGGTCCGGCTACAATGAGCAGTTCTTC. Filled out from reference TRBV25-1 and TRBJ2-1, the complete variable domain reads EADIYQTPRYLVIGTGKKITLECSQTMGHDKMYWYQQDPGMELHLIHYSYGVNSTEKGDLSSESTVSRIRTEHFPLTLESARPSHTSQYLCASSEPSGSGYNEQFFGPGTRLTVL.

The rearrangement uses TRBV7-2 and TRBJ1-5; D perhaps matches TRBD1 (5 bases). This CDR3 is built from 13 residues. Trimming cost V 4 bases and J 4 bases, with 8 bases left between them. From germline, CDR1 is SGHTA and CDR2 FQGNSA. The CDR3 region is CASSWQGNQPQHF. For the CDR3, the DNA is TGTGCCAGCAGCTGGCAGGGAAATCAGCCCCAGCATTTT.

The chain recombines TRBV7-3 with TRBJ2-7, with 8 bases aligning to TRBD1. CDR1 and CDR2 (germline): SGHTA, FQGTGA. Trimming removed 2 bases from V and 3 bases from J; junction bases left unmatched: 6. This CDR3 has 15 residues. CDR3 DNA sequence: TGTGCCAGCAGCTTAGCAGACAGGGGTGTCTACGAGCAGTACTTC. Protein: CASSLADRGVYEQYF.

The V gene is TRBV27, the J gene TRBJ1-2, with 8 bases aligning to TRBD1. Germline assignment: CDR1 MNHEY and CDR2 SMNVEV (reference sequence). The CDR3 contains 13 residues. Trimming at V came to 5 bases and at J to 2 bases, leaving 1 base not matched to a gene. The CDR3 coding sequence is TGTGCCAGCAGTCGGACAGGGAACTATGGCTACACCTTC. Its protein is CASSRTGNYGYTF.

The chain joins TRBV7-2 to TRBJ2-5, with D tentatively TRBD2 (7 bases). The CDR3 has 18 amino acids. CDR1 is SGHTA, CDR2 FQGNSA, per germline. V dropped 1 base and J dropped 1 base, with 19 bases sitting between them. The CDR3 reads CASSLGVAGAKIQETQYF. The CDR3 DNA follows: TGTGCCAGCAGCTTAGGTGTGGCGGGGGCCAAGATCCAAGAGACCCAGTACTTC.